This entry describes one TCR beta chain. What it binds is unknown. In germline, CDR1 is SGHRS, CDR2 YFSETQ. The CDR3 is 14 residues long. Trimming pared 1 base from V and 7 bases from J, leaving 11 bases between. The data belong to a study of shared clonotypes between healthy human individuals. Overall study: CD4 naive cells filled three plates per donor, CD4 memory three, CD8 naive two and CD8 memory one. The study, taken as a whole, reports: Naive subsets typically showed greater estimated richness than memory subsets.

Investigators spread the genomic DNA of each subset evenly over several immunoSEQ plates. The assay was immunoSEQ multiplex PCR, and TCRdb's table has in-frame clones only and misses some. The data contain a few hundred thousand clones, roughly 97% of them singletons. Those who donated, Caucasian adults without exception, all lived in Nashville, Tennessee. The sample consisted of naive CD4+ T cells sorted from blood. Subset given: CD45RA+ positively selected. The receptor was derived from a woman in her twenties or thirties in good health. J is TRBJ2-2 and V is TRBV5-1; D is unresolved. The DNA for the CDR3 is TGCGCCAGCAGCTTGTACCGGGCGGACGGGGAGCTGTTTTTT. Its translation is CASSLYRADGELFF.